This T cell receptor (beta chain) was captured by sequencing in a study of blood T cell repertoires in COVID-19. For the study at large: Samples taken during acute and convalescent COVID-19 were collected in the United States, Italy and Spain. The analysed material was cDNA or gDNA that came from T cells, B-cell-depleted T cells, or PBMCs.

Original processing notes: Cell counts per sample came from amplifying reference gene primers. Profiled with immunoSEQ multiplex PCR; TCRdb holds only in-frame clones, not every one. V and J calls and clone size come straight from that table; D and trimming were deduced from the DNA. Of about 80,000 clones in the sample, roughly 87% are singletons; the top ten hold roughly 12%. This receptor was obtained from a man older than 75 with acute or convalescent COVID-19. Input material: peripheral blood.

DNA for the CDR3: TGCAGTGCCTACAGGGCGTCTGAAGCTTTCTTT. Its translation is CSAYRASEAFF. The V gene is TRBV20-1, the J gene TRBJ1-1; a weak D match, TRBD1 (6 bases). This CDR3 comprises 11 residues. Germline assignment: CDR1 DFQATT and CDR2 SNEGSKA (reference sequence). Trimming left V 6 bases short and J 6 bases short, with 11 bases between.